This entry lists 3 T cell receptor beta chains sequenced from one sample in a study of blood T cells in healthy people across ages. A second 7 to 11 cycle PCR used barcoded and J-beta primers. TCRdb used MiXCR to reprocess the 5' RACE reads, holding one entry per CDR3 protein. The sample gives roughly 790,000 distinct CDR3 sequences, roughly 44% of which show up once; around 20% is in the top ten. The sample comprised blood. These receptors all stem from a woman aged 55-75 years in good health.

The chain uses TRBV6-6 and TRBJ1-2; D is unresolved. This CDR3 has 15 amino acids. V was pared by 2 bases and J by 2 bases, with 12 bases between. Germline CDR1 and CDR2: MNHNY and SVGAGI (reference sequence). The CDR3, as DNA: TGTGCCAGCAGTTACCCCGGACGGCAAAACTATGGCTACACCTTC. Translation gives CASSYPGRQNYGYTF.

This clonotype was found many times. The V and J genes are TRBV14 and TRBJ2-1; 7 bases match TRBD2. CDR3 size: 15 residues. CDR1 and CDR2 from the germline V gene are SGHDN and FVKESK. J was trimmed by 4 bases and V by 5 bases; bases with no gene match: 8. CDR3: CASSGGRERYNEQFF. DNA of the CDR3: TGTGCCAGCAGCGGAGGGCGGGAGCGGTACAATGAGCAGTTCTTC.

The V call is TRBV27, the J call TRBJ2-3; D gene ambiguous. Germline assignment: CDR1 MNHEY and CDR2 SMNVEV (reference sequence). Trimming took off 4 bases at V and 3 bases at J, with 14 bases between the two ends. The CDR3 is 15 amino acids. CDR3 sequence reads: CASSSRVLGTDTQYF. In DNA, the CDR3 is TGTGCCAGCAGTTCCCGGGTCCTGGGGACAGATACGCAGTATTTT.